This T cell receptor (beta chain) was profiled in a study of T-cell reconstitution after alpha-beta-depleted transplantation in children. This CDR3 comprises 13 residues. Trimming shortened V by 7 bases and J by 2 bases, and 11 bases separated the two germline ends. The V gene's germline CDR1 is SGHVS and CDR2 FQNEAQ. Many counts were recorded for this clonotype. TCRbeta library preparation incorporated unique molecular identifiers. TCRdb reprocessed the PCR reads via MiXCR and lists one record per CDR3 protein. The sample records around 400,000 distinct CDR3 sequences, around 9.9% being singletons. J is TRBJ1-1 and V is TRBV7-8; D possibly corresponds to TRBD1 (6 bases). The specimen comprised PBMCs from the stem cell graft donor, sampled from the stem cell graft. The clonotype was recovered from a human donor who donated a stem cell graft to a child with acute myeloid leukemia. CDR3 sequence (DNA): TGTGCCAGCACCAGGGGCAGTAACACTGAAGCTTTCTTT. It is translated as CASTRGSNTEAFF.